The 18 T cell receptor beta chains presented below share a single source sample, sequenced in a study of cytomegalovirus exposure and HLA in healthy donors. The PCR employed 60 Vbeta primers together with 13 Jbeta primers. Sequencing used immunoSEQ multiplex PCR; TCRdb keeps in-frame clones, though not all of them. Recorded for this sample: 90,000 to 100,000 clones. Sequencing used PBMCs. These receptors were collected from a woman in her twenties or thirties in good health and CMV-seronegative.

This sequence joins TRBV6-1 and TRBJ1-5; D is perhaps TRBD1 (6 bases). Looked up from germline, CDR1 is MNHNS and CDR2 is SASEGT. This CDR3 region has 15 residues. Trimming removed 6 bases at V and 0 bases at J, with 12 bases between. CDR3 nucleotides: TGTGCCAGCAGGGGGGACAACTATAGCAATCAGCCCCAGCATTTT. It translates to CASRGDNYSNQPQHF.

The chain has TRBV7-9 and TRBJ1-4, with D perhaps matching TRBD1 (6 bases). Trimming cost V 6 bases and J 8 bases, with 16 bases left between them. The CDR3 runs to 14 residues. From germline, CDR1 is SEHNR and CDR2 FQNEAQ (reference sequence). The CDR3 DNA reads TGTGCCAGCAGTAACGGGGCAGGGGACGAAAAACTGTTTTTT. Its protein product is CASSNGAGDEKLFF. Full variable domain (rest looked up from reference TRBV7-9 and TRBJ1-4): DTGVSQNPRHKITKRGQNVTFRCDPISEHNRLYWYRQTLGQGPEFLTYFQNEAQLEKSRLLSDRFSAERPKGSFSTLEIQRTEQGDSAMYLCASSNGAGDEKLFFGSGTQLSVL.

The DNA of the CDR3 is TGCGCCAGCAGCCAAGTCTCGCGGGCGAACACCGGGGAGCTGTTTTTT. It is translated as CASSQVSRANTGELFF. This chain connects TRBV4-1 to TRBJ2-2; perhaps TRBD2 as D (5 bases). Deletions cut 1 base from V and 0 bases from J, with 9 bases between. CDR3 length: 16 amino acids. CDR1 is MGHRA, CDR2 YSYEKL, per germline.

This sequence joins TRBV7-9 and TRBJ2-3; no firm D call. This CDR3 has 13 amino acids. The V end lost 2 bases, the J end lost 3 bases, and 6 bases lay between the germline ends. CDR1 and CDR2 (germline): SEHNR, FQNEAQ (reference sequence). CDR3 loop: CASSLFRTDTQYF. The CDR3 DNA reads TGTGCCAGCAGCTTATTTAGAACAGATACGCAGTATTTT. The whole variable domain, remainder taken from reference TRBV7-9 and TRBJ2-3, is DTGVSQNPRHKITKRGQNVTFRCDPISEHNRLYWYRQTLGQGPEFLTYFQNEAQLEKSRLLSDRFSAERPKGSFSTLEIQRTEQGDSAMYLCASSLFRTDTQYFGPGTRLTVL.

The chain joins TRBV13 to TRBJ2-4, with 8 bases matching TRBD2. CDR1 is PRHDT, CDR2 FYEKMQ, per germline (reference sequence). The CDR3 runs to 15 residues. The junction had 14 bases not matched to a gene; V was cut back by 5 bases and J by 11 bases. In DNA, the CDR3 is TGTGCCAGCAGCCCTAGAGGGATGTTGCGGGAGGTTCAGTACTTC. It translates to CASSPRGMLREVQYF.

For the CDR3, the DNA is TGCAGCGTTGAAGGTTTGGGCGGCTACACCTTC. Protein: CSVEGLGGYTF. V and J are TRBV29-1 and TRBJ1-2; no clear D gene. The CDR3 runs to 11 residues. With 1 base removed from V and 8 bases from J, the gap between germline ends came to 8 bases. Germline CDR1 reads SQVTM; CDR2 reads ANQGSEA. Looking up the rest from reference TRBV29-1 and TRBJ1-2 gives the full variable domain: SAVISQKPSRDICQRGTSLTIQCQVDSQVTMMFWYRQQPGQSLTLIATANQGSEATYESGFVIDKFPISRPNLTFSTLTVSNMSPEDSSIYLCSVEGLGGYTFGSGTRLTVV.

The V and J genes are TRBV5-4 and TRBJ2-7, with TRBD1 identical over 8 bases. Losses at the gene ends were 2 bases for V and 3 bases for J; bases not matched to a gene: 4. Germline lookup yields CDR1 SGHNT and CDR2 YYREEE (reference sequence). The CDR3 is 14 amino acids. CDR3 amino acids: CASSFRTGGYEQYF. CDR3 sequence (DNA): TGTGCCAGCAGCTTTCGAACAGGGGGCTACGAGCAGTACTTC.

The V gene is TRBV19, the J gene TRBJ1-5; D may be TRBD1 (6 bases). CDR1 and CDR2 (germline): LNHDA, SQIVND (reference sequence). The CDR3 covers 14 residues. V lost 6 bases and J 6 bases, leaving 15 bases between the germline ends. The CDR3 DNA is TGTGCCAGTAGCCCATGGGGGGGCCGTCAGCCCCAGCATTTT. Translated: CASSPWGGRQPQHF.

The rearrangement joins TRBV6-1 to TRBJ1-4; D is possibly TRBD1 (5 bases). This CDR3 spans 15 amino acids. V gave up 6 bases and J gave up 5 bases, with 16 bases separating them. CDR1 is MNHNS, CDR2 SASEGT, per germline. This CDR3 is CASSPTVLGNEKLFF. The CDR3 nucleotides are TGTGCCAGCAGCCCGACAGTTTTGGGGAATGAAAAACTGTTTTTT.

The rearrangement uses TRBV6-1 and TRBJ1-1, with 9 bases that match TRBD1. This CDR3 region has 13 residues. Trimming cost V 3 bases and J 5 bases; bases outside gene matches: 1. Germline V gene data show CDR1 as MNHNS and CDR2 as SASEGT. The CDR3 reads CASSEDRGTEAFF. CDR3 nucleotide sequence: TGTGCCAGCAGTGAGGACAGGGGTACTGAAGCTTTCTTT.

The V and J genes are TRBV11-2 and TRBJ2-7, with D maybe TRBD2 (5 bases). This CDR3 region has 12 residues. Per germline, CDR1 SGHAT and CDR2 FQNNGV. Trimming removed 1 base from V and 4 bases from J, with 5 bases in between. CDR3 sequence: CASSLGRYEQYF. CDR3 bases: TGTGCCAGCAGCTTAGGGAGGTACGAGCAGTACTTC.

The chain uses TRBV27 and TRBJ2-5, with 15 bases matching TRBD2. The J call may be in error: the DNA end matches TRBJ2-7 better. Germline values: CDR1 MNHEY, CDR2 SMNVEV (reference sequence). This CDR3 has 17 residues. The CDR3 coding sequence is TGTGCCAGCCTACCGGGACTAGCGGGAGGTCGGTCCTACGAGCAGTACTTC. Its translation is CASLPGLAGGRSYEQYF.

The chain joins TRBV10-3 to TRBJ2-7, with TRBD2 matching 14 bases. Unmatched junction bases numbered 8, after V lost 8 bases and J lost 2 bases. The CDR3 runs 16 residues. The V gene's germline CDR1 is ENHRY and CDR2 SYGVKD. In DNA form, the CDR3 reads TGTGCCATCGGGACTAGCGGGAGAAGTAGGACCTACGAGCAGTACTTC. Its protein is CAIGTSGRSRTYEQYF.

V is TRBV5-5 and J is TRBJ2-2, with 10 bases lining up with TRBD2. The CDR3 is 16 amino acids. With V trimmed by 5 bases and J by 4 bases, 8 bases remained unmatched. CDR1 SGHKS and CDR2 YYEKEE come from the germline V gene (reference sequence). The CDR3 coding sequence is TGTGCCAGCAGTGGTCTAGCGGGGGTCCTCACCGGGGAGCTGTTTTTT. Protein product: CASSGLAGVLTGELFF.

This chain connects TRBV29-1 to TRBJ2-7; 7 bases are a match to TRBD1. V lost 7 bases and J lost 3; bases outside the gene matches: 9. Germline-derived CDR1 and CDR2 are SQVTM and ANQGSEA. This CDR3 has 13 residues. CDR3 protein: CSAHGDRDYEQYF. The CDR3 bases are TGCAGCGCCCACGGGGACAGAGACTACGAGCAGTACTTC.

The chain recombines TRBV6-5 with TRBJ2-7; 13 bases match TRBD2. The ends lost 2 bases at V and 4 bases at J; junction bases unmatched: 5. The CDR3 covers 16 residues. CDR1 and CDR2 (germline): MNHEY, SVGAGI. The CDR3 region is CASSYDTSGGAYEQYF. CDR3 in DNA: TGTGCCAGCAGTTACGATACTAGCGGGGGGGCATACGAGCAGTACTTC.

This chain joins TRBV30 and TRBJ1-2; D is undetermined. CDR3 length: 14 amino acids. Trimming left V 0 bases short and J 1 base short, with 9 bases between. Germline V gene lookup returns CDR1 GTSNPN and CDR2 SVGIG (reference sequence). The CDR3 reads CAWSVLGVNYGYTF. The CDR3 DNA reads as TGTGCCTGGAGTGTACTCGGGGTTAACTATGGCTACACCTTC.

V and J are TRBV19 and TRBJ2-2, with 14 nucleotides matching TRBD2. Germline V lookup: CDR1 LNHDA, CDR2 SQIVND (reference sequence). Trimming at V came to 5 bases and at J to 5 bases, leaving 7 bases not matched to a gene. This CDR3 contains 17 residues. This CDR3 is CASSPGTSGSYTGELFF. CDR3 nucleotide sequence: TGTGCCAGTAGTCCAGGGACTAGCGGGAGTTATACCGGGGAGCTGTTTTTT.